This T cell receptor beta chain came from a study of cytomegalovirus exposure and HLA in healthy donors. Study-level results: The records held CMV serostatus as the only immune exposure information.

Remarks on this clone: Its antigen is currently unknown.

Amplification used 60 Vbeta primers and 13 Jbeta primers. Profiled with immunoSEQ multiplex PCR; TCRdb holds only in-frame clones, not every one. The table shows nearly 110,000 clones, with over 60% occurring only once. The CDR3 has 16 amino acids. Germline CDR1 and CDR2: SGHRS and YFSETQ. With V trimmed by 4 bases and J by 6 bases, 11 bases remained unmatched. V gene TRBV5-1 combines with J gene TRBJ2-3; 10 bases are a match to TRBD1. This sequence was found in a woman between 45 and 60 years old in good health and CMV-seropositive. The sample comprised PBMCs. The CDR3 DNA reads TGCGCCAGCAGCCGCGGTTGGACAGGGGGATCGGATACGCAGTATTTT. Translation: CASSRGWTGGSDTQYF.